This T cell receptor (beta chain) was retrieved from a study of blood T cell repertoires in COVID-19. Study as a whole: T cells, B-cell-depleted T cells, or PBMCs provided the cDNA or gDNA that served as material.

Only in-frame clones appear in the TCRdb table, and some are missing; sequencing was by immunoSEQ multiplex PCR. This table has over 200,000 clones, about nine tenths appearing once. Germline CDR1 reads LNHDA; CDR2 reads SQIVND (reference sequence). V lost 2 bases to trimming and J lost 6 bases, with 8 bases between them. The CDR3 contains 12 residues. V gene TRBV19 combines with J gene TRBJ2-7; a weak D match, TRBD1 (5 bases). The receptor was isolated from a young man with COVID-19, enrolled during active disease. Sequencing used peripheral blood. CDR3 nucleotide sequence: TGTGCCAGTAGTATAAAGGGGTCCGAGCAGTACTTC. This gives the protein CASSIKGSEQYF.